These T cell receptor beta chains were read from a single sample in a study of technical replicates of blood from a handful of donors. Sequenced by immunoSEQ multiplex PCR; TCRdb stores in-frame clones only, minus some. The top ten clones hold about 0.4% of a sample with about 83,000 clones, roughly nine tenths of them seen once. Sequences were obtained from T cells isolated from PBMCs. The receptors were sampled from a human donor in good health. Both conserved end residues are part of each CDR3.

v_gene: TRBV6-5
j_gene: TRBJ2-7
CDR3aa: CASSYFGTAEQYF

v_gene: TRBV5-1
j_gene: TRBJ2-3
CDR3aa: CASSLAGGSGVADTQYF

v_gene: TRBV6-1
j_gene: TRBJ2-5
CDR3aa: CASSETRETQYF

v_gene: TRBV19
j_gene: TRBJ1-4
CDR3aa: CASSRTGSNEKLFF

v_gene: TRBV7-9
j_gene: TRBJ1-4
CDR3aa: CASSWGQGSSTNEKLFF

v_gene: TRBV10-3
j_gene: TRBJ1-2
CDR3aa: CAIRRGTGGYYGYTF

v_gene: TRBV21-1
j_gene: TRBJ2-1
CDR3aa: CASSKETLGGSYNEQFF

v_gene: TRBV5-1
j_gene: TRBJ2-3
CDR3aa: CASSLLPREVTDTQYF

v_gene: TRBV13
j_gene: TRBJ2-7
CDR3aa: CASSLGGQGVYEQYF

v_gene: TRBV19
j_gene: TRBJ2-2
CDR3aa: CASSRTSGSSAGELFF

v_gene: TRBV2
j_gene: TRBJ1-5
CDR3aa: CASSLDDRGRNQPQHF

v_gene: TRBV6-5
j_gene: TRBJ1-5
CDR3aa: CASKLNSNQPQHF

v_gene: TRBV28
j_gene: TRBJ2-5
CDR3aa: CASSLFIAGEGTQYF

v_gene: TRBV5-1
j_gene: TRBJ2-7
CDR3aa: CASAPVLEQRTYEQYF

v_gene: TRBV7-3
j_gene: TRBJ1-1
CDR3aa: CASSQGAEAFF

v_gene: TRBV10-3
j_gene: TRBJ1-1
CDR3aa: CAISETGVNTEAFF

v_gene: TRBV27
j_gene: TRBJ1-5
CDR3aa: CASSLYGGSNQPQHF

v_gene: TRBV28
j_gene: TRBJ2-1
CDR3aa: CASSLELAGGPSYNEQFF

v_gene: TRBV27
j_gene: TRBJ2-2
CDR3aa: CASSSRQGASGRATGELFF

v_gene: TRBV10-2
j_gene: TRBJ2-3
CDR3aa: CASSELGGSSTDTQYF

v_gene: TRBV9
j_gene: TRBJ1-1
CDR3aa: CASSVGGSTEAFF

v_gene: TRBV2
j_gene: TRBJ2-5
CDR3aa: CASSEARSQETQYF

v_gene: TRBV30
j_gene: TRBJ1-5
CDR3aa: CAWSHGTGNQPQHF

v_gene: TRBV19
j_gene: TRBJ1-1
CDR3aa: CASRWDSQGTEAFF

v_gene: TRBV30
j_gene: TRBJ2-3
CDR3aa: CAWAAGPNTDTQYF

v_gene: TRBV14
j_gene: TRBJ2-5
CDR3aa: CASSQDTSGPYQETQYF

v_gene: TRBV7-9
j_gene: TRBJ1-4
CDR3aa: CASSLQWTGEKLFF

v_gene: TRBV11-3
j_gene: TRBJ2-3
CDR3aa: CASSGGAGDTDTQYF

v_gene: TRBV4-1
j_gene: TRBJ2-2
CDR3aa: CASSQEPGTGELFF

v_gene: TRBV19
j_gene: TRBJ2-1
CDR3aa: CASSIVLAYNEQFF

v_gene: TRBV6-1
j_gene: TRBJ2-7
CDR3aa: CASRLAESSYEQYF

v_gene: TRBV25-1
j_gene: TRBJ2-7
CDR3aa: CASSGSGGEQYF

v_gene: TRBV7-2
j_gene: TRBJ1-5
CDR3aa: CASSLAFGGNQPQHF

v_gene: TRBV11-2
j_gene: TRBJ1-6
CDR3aa: CASSLNTGSSSPLHF

v_gene: TRBV5-4
j_gene: TRBJ2-5
CDR3aa: CASSFNLGSGGETQYF

v_gene: TRBV28
j_gene: TRBJ2-3
CDR3aa: CASSPLREADTQYF

v_gene: TRBV5-4
j_gene: TRBJ1-2
CDR3aa: CASSSLSSYGYTF

v_gene: TRBV6-4
j_gene: TRBJ2-3
CDR3aa: CASSEGLGADTQYF

v_gene: TRBV5-4
j_gene: TRBJ1-1
CDR3aa: CASSTGPPNTEAFF

v_gene: TRBV5-4
j_gene: TRBJ1-1
CDR3aa: CASSRGVGDTEAFF

v_gene: TRBV7-6
j_gene: TRBJ2-7
CDR3aa: CASSLGRASGSHEQYF

v_gene: TRBV4-1
j_gene: TRBJ1-1
CDR3aa: CASSDGRRREKNTEAFF

v_gene: TRBV11-1
j_gene: TRBJ2-3
CDR3aa: CASSLPTGSQYF

v_gene: TRBV29-1
j_gene: TRBJ1-2
CDR3aa: CSVEGTGGIGYTF

v_gene: TRBV28
j_gene: TRBJ2-7
CDR3aa: CASSSPGSSGAYEQYF

v_gene: TRBV2
j_gene: TRBJ2-7
CDR3aa: CASSGSGVYEQYF

v_gene: TRBV5-4
j_gene: TRBJ1-2
CDR3aa: CASSSSSGEWGNYGYTF

v_gene: TRBV7-6
j_gene: TRBJ2-2
CDR3aa: CASSLVVGGSVTGELFF

v_gene: TRBV15
j_gene: TRBJ2-7
CDR3aa: CATRGASGTYEQYF

v_gene: TRBV6-4
j_gene: TRBJ1-2
CDR3aa: CASTWGDRGRSSYGYTF

v_gene: TRBV30
j_gene: TRBJ1-3
CDR3aa: CAWRTGLQGNTIYF

v_gene: TRBV10-2
j_gene: TRBJ2-7
CDR3aa: CASRGGVNEQYF

v_gene: TRBV9
j_gene: TRBJ1-2
CDR3aa: CASSVGGGFGYGYTF

v_gene: TRBV11-2
j_gene: TRBJ2-1
CDR3aa: CASTESGGLYNEQFF

v_gene: TRBV19
j_gene: TRBJ1-2
CDR3aa: CASSTPWQGADGYTF

v_gene: TRBV2
j_gene: TRBJ2-7
CDR3aa: CAGGIYEQYF

v_gene: TRBV6-1
j_gene: TRBJ2-5
CDR3aa: CASSDLHVTSGQETQYF

v_gene: TRBV6-1
j_gene: TRBJ1-5
CDR3aa: CASSEYRGNQPQHF

v_gene: TRBV6-4
j_gene: TRBJ2-1
CDR3aa: CASSVASGTHEQFF

v_gene: TRBV27
j_gene: TRBJ1-2
CDR3aa: CASTETGSAYGYTF